This T cell receptor beta chain was captured in a study of T cell responses to AZD1222 COVID-19 vaccine. In the case of this clone: What it binds is not known.

Points from the study as a whole: Of spike-specific TCRs, nearly half reportedly target regions left unmutated in variants.

Clones were read by immunoSEQ multiplex PCR, and TCRdb kept only the in-frame ones, dropping some. The sample holds about 90,000 clones, 88% seen once. V dropped 5 bases and J dropped 5 bases, with 12 bases sitting between them. From germline, CDR1 is SGHNT and CDR2 YENEEA. There are 13 residues in the CDR3. This TCR was sampled from an adult in good health. The specimen was peripheral blood, collected on day 0 of AZD1222 vaccination. V is TRBV11-3 and J is TRBJ2-5, with TRBD2 as a possible D gene (7 bases). The chain's CDR3 is CASSRGGRETQYF. DNA for the CDR3: TGTGCCAGCAGCAGGGGGGGTCGGGAGACCCAGTACTTC.